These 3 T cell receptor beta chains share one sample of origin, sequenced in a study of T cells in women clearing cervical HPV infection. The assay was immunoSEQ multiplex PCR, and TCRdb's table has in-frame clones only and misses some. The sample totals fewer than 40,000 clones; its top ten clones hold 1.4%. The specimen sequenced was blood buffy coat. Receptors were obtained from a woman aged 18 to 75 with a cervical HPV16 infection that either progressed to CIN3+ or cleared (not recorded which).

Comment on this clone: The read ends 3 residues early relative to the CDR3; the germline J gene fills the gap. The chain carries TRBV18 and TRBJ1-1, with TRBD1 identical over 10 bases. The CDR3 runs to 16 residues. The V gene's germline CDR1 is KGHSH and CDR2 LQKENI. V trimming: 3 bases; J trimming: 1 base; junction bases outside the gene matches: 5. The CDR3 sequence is CASSPRDRGSNTEAFF. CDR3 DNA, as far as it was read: TGTGCCAGCTCACCGAGGGACAGGGGTTCGAACACTGAA.

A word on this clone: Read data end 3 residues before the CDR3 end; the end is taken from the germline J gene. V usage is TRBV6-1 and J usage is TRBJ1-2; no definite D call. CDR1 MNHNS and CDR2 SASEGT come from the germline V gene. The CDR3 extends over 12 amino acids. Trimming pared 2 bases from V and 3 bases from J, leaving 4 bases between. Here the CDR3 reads CASSESDYGYTF. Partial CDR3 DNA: TGTGCCAGCAGTGAATCAGACTATGGC.

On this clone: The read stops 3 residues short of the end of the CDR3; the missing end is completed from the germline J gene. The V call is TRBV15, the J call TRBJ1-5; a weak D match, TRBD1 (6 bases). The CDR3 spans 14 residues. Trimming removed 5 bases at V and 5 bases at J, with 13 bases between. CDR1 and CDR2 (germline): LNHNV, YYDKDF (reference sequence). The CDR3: CATSPRDTDQPQHF. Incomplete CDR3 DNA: TGTGCCACCAGCCCCCGGGACACAGATCAGCCC.